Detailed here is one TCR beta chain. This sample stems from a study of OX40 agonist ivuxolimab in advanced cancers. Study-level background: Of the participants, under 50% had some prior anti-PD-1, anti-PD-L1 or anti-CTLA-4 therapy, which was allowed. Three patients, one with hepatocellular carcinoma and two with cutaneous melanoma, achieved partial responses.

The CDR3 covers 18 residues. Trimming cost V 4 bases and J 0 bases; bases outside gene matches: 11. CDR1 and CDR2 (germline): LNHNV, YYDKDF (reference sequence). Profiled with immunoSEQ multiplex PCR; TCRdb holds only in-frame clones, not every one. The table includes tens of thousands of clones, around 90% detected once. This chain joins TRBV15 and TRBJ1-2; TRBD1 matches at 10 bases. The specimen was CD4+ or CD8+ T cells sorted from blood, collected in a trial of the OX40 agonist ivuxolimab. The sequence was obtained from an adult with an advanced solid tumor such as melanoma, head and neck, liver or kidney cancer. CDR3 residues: CATSTEGLGQGTNYGYTF. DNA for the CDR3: TGTGCCACCAGCACAGAGGGGCTGGGACAGGGGACTAACTATGGCTACACCTTC.